One and the same sample provided the 11 T cell receptor beta chains below, sequenced in a study of spatial heterogeneity in lung cancer. Indicated time point: sample taken at primary tumor resection. Unsorted whole RNA from tumor, nontumor lung or frozen PBMC underwent sequencing. In TCRdb, the 5' RACE reads were re-called with MiXCR into one record per CDR3 protein. The sample comprises about 82,000 distinct CDR3 sequences, around 12% of which are singletons, and under 5.5% rests with the top ten. Material: PBMCs, obtained at surgery. The receptors stem from a male donor with early-stage non-small cell lung cancer.

This clonotype has just a few counts. The rearrangement links TRBV29-1 to TRBJ2-2; possibly TRBD1 or TRBD2 for D (5 bases each). Germline CDR1 and CDR2: SQVTM and ANQGSEA. CDR3 length equals 14 residues. V lost 4 bases and J lost 2, with 11 bases in between. CDR3 DNA: TGCAGCGTTGCAGCGGACATAAACACCGGGGAGCTGTTTTTT. Translation: CSVAADINTGELFF.

This clonotype showed up many times. V is TRBV20-1 and J is TRBJ1-6; the D is unclear. Trimming stripped 0 bases from V and 7 bases from J, with 22 bases between. CDR3 size: 18 residues. Germline values: CDR1 DFQATT, CDR2 SNEGSKA (reference sequence). The CDR3 DNA reads as TGCAGTGCTAGAGATCCCGCCTCAGTCTCAATGGGGAATTCACCCCTCCACTTT. Its translation is CSARDPASVSMGNSPLHF.

The chain recombines TRBV14 with TRBJ2-1, with 12 bases aligning to TRBD2. J gave up 6 bases and V 5 bases, and 8 bases lay outside the gene matches. Germline CDR1 SGHDN, CDR2 FVKESK. The CDR3 consists of 16 residues. CDR3 DNA: TGTGCCAGCAGCTTCCCTAGCGGGAGGGCCGCCAATGAGCAGTTCTTC. Protein sequence: CASSFPSGRAANEQFF.

This clonotype has a count of ten or more. This chain links TRBV20-1 with TRBJ1-2, with D tentatively TRBD1 (6 bases). Germline CDR1 DFQATT, CDR2 SNEGSKA (reference sequence). The CDR3 spans 13 residues. V shed 3 bases and J shed 6 bases, with 14 bases lying between them. DNA of the CDR3: TGCAGTGCTAGGGGACATCTGCGCCATGGCTACACCTTC. Protein product: CSARGHLRHGYTF.

The V gene is TRBV24-1, the J gene TRBJ1-4, with TRBD1 matching over 7 bases. The trim removed 5 bases at V and 8 bases at J, leaving 13 bases unmatched. CDR1 and CDR2 from the germline V gene are KGHDR and SFDVKD. The CDR3 is 16 residues long. CDR3 nucleotides: TGTGCCACCAGTGCCGGGACAGCGGTCACTCGGGAAAAACTGTTTTTT. It codes for CATSAGTAVTREKLFF.

The rearrangement links TRBV5-6 to TRBJ2-3, with no clear D. Germline V lookup: CDR1 SGHDT, CDR2 YYEEEE. This CDR3 has 14 amino acids. V dropped 0 bases and J dropped 10 bases, with 15 bases sitting between them. CDR3 coding DNA: TGTGCCAGCAGCTTGGAATCGACGTCCAATCCGCAGTATTTT. Translation: CASSLESTSNPQYF.

This clonotype was observed a few times. The V and J genes are TRBV20-1 and TRBJ1-2; the D gene is possibly TRBD1 (5 bases). Trimming left V 4 bases short and J 5 bases short, with 11 bases between. Germline V CDR1 and CDR2: DFQATT, SNEGSKA (reference sequence). The CDR3 covers 12 residues. CDR3 sequence reads: CSATGHQYGYTF. CDR3 bases: TGCAGTGCTACCGGACATCAATATGGCTACACCTTC.

The chain couples TRBV2 to TRBJ2-5; D is perhaps TRBD1 (6 bases). V lost 6 bases and J lost 4, with 15 bases in between. CDR1 and CDR2 from the germline V gene are SNHLY and FYNNEI. The CDR3 runs 14 residues. The CDR3 here is CASSVGGAGETQYF. The CDR3 DNA sequence: TGTGCCAGCAGCGTTGGGGGCGCGGGAGAGACCCAGTACTTC. The full variable domain, rest sourced from reference TRBV2 and TRBJ2-5, is EPEVTQTPSHQVTQMGQEVILRCVPISNHLYFYWYRQILGQKVEFLVSFYNNEISEKSEIFDDQFSVERPDGSNFTLKIRSTKLEDSAMYFCASSVGGAGETQYFGPGTRLLVL.

This clonotype was counted between two and nine times. The gene calls are TRBV18 and TRBJ2-3, with unresolved D. Germline values: CDR1 KGHSH, CDR2 LQKENI. The V gene lost 3 bases and the J gene lost 4 bases, with 17 bases spanning the gap. CDR3 length: 16 amino acids. The CDR3 reads CASSPSGEQSADTQYF. The DNA of the CDR3 is TGTGCCAGCTCACCTTCGGGTGAGCAATCGGCAGATACGCAGTATTTT.

In nucleotides, the CDR3 is TGCGCCAGCAGCCAAGCCCCGCGAGCGGGGGCCAACGTCCTGACTTTC. Amino acids: CASSQAPRAGANVLTF. V and J are TRBV4-1 and TRBJ2-6, with D hard to call. Deletions cut 1 base from V and 4 bases from J, with 11 bases between. The CDR3 spans 16 residues. CDR1 and CDR2 from the germline V gene are MGHRA and YSYEKL.

The chain links TRBV6-1 to TRBJ1-1, with D unclear. Trimming shortened V by 7 bases and J by 3 bases, and 6 bases separated the two germline ends. The CDR3 runs to 11 residues. The germline CDR1 and CDR2 sequences are MNHNS and SASEGT. The CDR3 protein is CASIWYTEAFF. In DNA form, the CDR3 reads TGTGCCAGCATTTGGTACACTGAAGCTTTCTTT.